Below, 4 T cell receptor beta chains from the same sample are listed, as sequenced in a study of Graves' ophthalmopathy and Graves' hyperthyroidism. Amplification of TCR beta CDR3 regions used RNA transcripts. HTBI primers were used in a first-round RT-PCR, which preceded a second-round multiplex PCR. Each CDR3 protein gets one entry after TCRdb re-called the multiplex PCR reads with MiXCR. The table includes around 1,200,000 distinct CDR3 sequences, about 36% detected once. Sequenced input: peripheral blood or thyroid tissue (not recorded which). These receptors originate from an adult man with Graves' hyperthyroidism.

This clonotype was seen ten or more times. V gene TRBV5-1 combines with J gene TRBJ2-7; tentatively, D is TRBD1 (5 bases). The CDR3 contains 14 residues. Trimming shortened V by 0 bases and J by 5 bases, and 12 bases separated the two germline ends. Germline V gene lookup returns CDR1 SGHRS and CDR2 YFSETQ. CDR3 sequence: CASSLVQGRNEQYF. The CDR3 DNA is TGCGCCAGCAGCTTGGTGCAGGGCCGGAACGAGCAGTACTTC.

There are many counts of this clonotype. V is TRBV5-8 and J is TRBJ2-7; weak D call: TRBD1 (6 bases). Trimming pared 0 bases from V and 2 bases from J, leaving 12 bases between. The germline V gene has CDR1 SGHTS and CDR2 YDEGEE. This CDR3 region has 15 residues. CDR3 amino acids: CASSLADRTAYEQYF. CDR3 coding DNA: TGTGCCAGCAGCTTGGCTGACAGGACCGCCTACGAGCAGTACTTC.

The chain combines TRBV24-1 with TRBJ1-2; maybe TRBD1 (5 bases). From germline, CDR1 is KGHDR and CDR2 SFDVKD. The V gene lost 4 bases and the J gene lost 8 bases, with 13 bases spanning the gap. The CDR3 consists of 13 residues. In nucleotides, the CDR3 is TGTGCCACCAGTGAATGGAGGGGCCCCGGCTACACCTTC. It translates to CATSEWRGPGYTF.

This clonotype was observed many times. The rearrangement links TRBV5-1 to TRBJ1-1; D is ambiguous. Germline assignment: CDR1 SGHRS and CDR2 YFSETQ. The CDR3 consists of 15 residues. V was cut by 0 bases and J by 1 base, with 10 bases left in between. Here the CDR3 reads CASSLEHSGNTEAFF. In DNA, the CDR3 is TGCGCCAGCAGCTTGGAGCACTCAGGGAACACTGAAGCTTTCTTT.